Listed below are T cell receptor beta chains from one sample, sequenced in a study of blood T cell repertoires in COVID-19. TCRdb's copy holds only in-frame clones and misses some; the assay was immunoSEQ multiplex PCR. This sample has 20,000 to 30,000 clones, with approximately 82% found just once. Sequenced sample: peripheral blood. The receptor set was obtained from a human donor in a cohort sampled during active COVID-19. CDR3s include the opening cysteine and the closing phenylalanine or tryptophan. A D gene is named only where the DNA matches it firmly. Some rows mark clone size as missing; the rest say once, few, many or name a class of expanded clone.

j_gene | d_gene | v_gene | abundance | CDR3aa | CDR3nt
TRBJ2-5 | TRBD2 | TRBV5-1 | . | CASRPSGQETQYF | TGCGCCAGCAGGCCTAGCGGGCAAGAGACCCAGTACTTC
TRBJ1-1 | TRBD1 | TRBV5-1 | . | CASSIETGGNTEAFF | TGCGCCAGCAGCATCGAGACAGGGGGTAACACTGAAGCTTTCTTT
TRBJ1-5 | TRBD1 | TRBV30 | . | CAWSVGQGVQPQHF | TGTGCCTGGAGTGTAGGACAGGGGGTTCAGCCCCAGCATTTT
TRBJ2-7 | TRBD2 | TRBV9 | . | CASSLGRESGEQYF | TGTGCCAGCAGCTTGGGGCGGGAGTCAGGCGAGCAGTACTTC
TRBJ1-1 | TRBD1 | TRBV3-1/TRBV3-2 | few | CASSHRGRDTEAFF | TGTGCCAGCAGCCACAGGGGGCGCGACACTGAAGCTTTCTTT
TRBJ1-3 | . | TRBV7-2 | . | CASSLTRVSSGNTIYF | TGTGCCAGCAGCTTAACCCGGGTATCATCTGGAAACACCATATATTTT
TRBJ2-7 | . | TRBV3-1/TRBV3-2 | . | CASSRESPGQEDYEQYF | TGTGCCAGCAGCCGCGAATCACCGGGACAAGAGGACTACGAGCAGTACTTC
TRBJ1-6 | . | TRBV4-3 | few | CASSPTYGRDNSPLHF | TGCGCCAGCAGCCCCACATATGGTCGGGATAATTCACCCCTCCACTTT
TRBJ2-7 | TRBD2 | TRBV6-5 | . | CASSTPGLAPYEQYF | TGTGCCAGCAGTACTCCGGGACTAGCGCCTTACGAGCAGTACTTC
TRBJ2-1 | TRBD1 | TRBV28 | . | CASSVRDRGAGAATEQFF | TGTGCCAGCAGCGTACGGGACAGGGGGGCCGGAGCGGCGACAGAGCAGTTCTTC
TRBJ2-7 | TRBD2 | TRBV3-1/TRBV3-2 | . | CASSHYSSGRENYEQYF | TGTGCCAGCAGCCACTATTCTAGCGGGAGGGAAAACTACGAGCAGTACTTC
TRBJ2-7 | . | TRBV27 | . | CASSLRRGRYEQYF | TGTGCCAGCAGTTTAAGGAGGGGGCGGTACGAGCAGTACTTC
TRBJ2-1 | . | TRBV19 | . | CASSGGTSYNEQFF | TGTGCCAGTAGTGGAGGTACATCTTACAATGAGCAGTTCTTC
TRBJ1-1 | TRBD1 | TRBV6-5 | . | CASLLEEGAGAEAFF | TGTGCCAGCCTCCTTGAGGAGGGGGCGGGCGCTGAAGCTTTCTTT
TRBJ2-3 | TRBD2 | TRBV12-5 | . | CASGLDGRLDTQYF | TGTGCTAGTGGTTTGGACGGGAGGTTAGATACGCAGTATTTT
TRBJ2-4 | . | TRBV20-1 | . | CSASRGVAKNIQYF | TGCAGTGCTAGTCGCGGGGTGGCCAAAAACATTCAGTACTTC
TRBJ2-3 | . | TRBV5-6 | . | CASSLDYRRGDTQYF | TGTGCCAGCAGCTTGGATTACAGAAGGGGAGATACGCAGTATTTT
TRBJ2-7 | TRBD1 | TRBV2 | . | CASGPDRDLGEQYF | TGTGCCAGCGGCCCGGACAGGGACCTGGGGGAGCAGTACTTC
TRBJ2-1 | . | TRBV3-1/TRBV3-2 | . | CASSPSGLDNEQFF | TGTGCCAGCAGCCCTTCGGGACTCGACAATGAGCAGTTCTTC
TRBJ2-7 | TRBD2 | TRBV6-4 | . | CASSEKSGGAYEQYF | TGTGCCAGCAGTGAGAAGAGCGGGGGGGCCTACGAGCAGTACTTC
TRBJ1-2 | . | TRBV7-9 | . | CASSNGGRTKSYTF | TGTGCCAGCAGTAACGGGGGGAGAACTAAAAGCTACACCTTC
TRBJ2-1 | . | TRBV14 | . | CASSQELGLEQFF | TGTGCCAGCAGCCAAGAATTAGGACTTGAGCAGTTCTTC
TRBJ1-2 | . | TRBV7-9 | . | CASSLLTRKIYGYTF | TGTGCCAGCAGCTTACTTACAAGAAAAATATATGGCTACACCTTC
TRBJ1-1 | . | TRBV6-6 | . | CASRGAPREGVREAFF | TGTGCCAGCAGAGGGGCCCCTAGGGAGGGGGTGAGGGAAGCTTTCTTT
TRBJ1-2 | TRBD1 | TRBV5-1 | . | CASRDRGEINYGYTF | TGCGCCAGCAGGGACAGGGGGGAGATTAACTATGGCTACACCTTC
TRBJ1-1 | . | TRBV15 | . | CATSRDWSQNTEAFF | TGTGCCACCAGCAGAGACTGGAGCCAAAACACTGAAGCTTTCTTT
TRBJ1-6 | TRBD1 | TRBV9 | . | CASSVEVGQGRSPLHF | TGTGCCAGCAGCGTAGAGGTGGGACAGGGACGTTCACCCCTCCACTTT
TRBJ1-1 | TRBD1 | TRBV10-3 | . | CASSLAGTGDEAFF | TGTGCCTCATCACTCGCCGGGACAGGGGATGAAGCTTTCTTT
TRBJ1-2 | . | TRBV27 | . | CASSRQGSPGTGYTF | TGTGCCAGCAGTCGCCAGGGATCTCCCGGTACGGGCTACACCTTC
TRBJ1-6 | TRBD1 | TRBV12-3/TRBV12-4 | . | CASSPGQPTPLHF | TGTGCCAGCAGTCCGGGACAGCCAACACCCCTCCACTTT
TRBJ2-1 | TRBD2 | TRBV7-2 | once | CASSLVSGSGDEQFF | TGTGCCAGCAGCTTAGTAAGCGGGAGCGGTGATGAGCAGTTCTTC
TRBJ2-1 | TRBD1 | TRBV2 | . | CASLGGTYNEQFF | TGTGCCAGCCTAGGGGGCACCTACAATGAGCAGTTCTTC
TRBJ1-4 | TRBD1 | TRBV3-1/TRBV3-2 | . | CASSQSDRGSEKLFF | TGTGCCAGCAGCCAGTCCGACAGGGGGAGTGAAAAACTGTTTTTT
TRBJ2-5 | TRBD2 | TRBV9 | . | CASSFTGTSGGETQYF | TGTGCCAGCAGCTTCACCGGGACTAGCGGGGGAGAGACCCAGTACTTC
TRBJ2-5 | . | TRBV30 | . | CAWKGGGKETQYF | TGTGCCTGGAAAGGGGGGGGGAAAGAGACCCAGTACTTC
TRBJ2-5 | TRBD2 | TRBV20-1 | . | CSASGSGEETQYF | TGCAGTGCTAGTGGTAGCGGGGAGGAGACCCAGTACTTC
TRBJ1-4 | . | TRBV3-1/TRBV3-2 | . | CASSQERAGRGIELFF | TGTGCCAGCAGCCAAGAAAGGGCAGGGCGGGGAATCGAACTGTTTTTT
TRBJ2-2 | . | TRBV3-1/TRBV3-2 | . | CASSPNTGELFF | TGTGCCAGCAGCCCAAACACCGGGGAGCTGTTTTTT
TRBJ2-1 | TRBD1 | TRBV10-3 | . | CAISESTPAGTGYNEQFF | TGTGCCATCAGTGAGTCTACTCCAGCGGGGACAGGGTACAATGAGCAGTTCTTC
TRBJ2-7 | TRBD1 | TRBV18 | . | CASADRGGDEQYF | TGTGCCAGCGCGGACAGGGGAGGGGACGAGCAGTACTTC
TRBJ1-2 | . | TRBV4-3 | . | CASSQDRGFSTIGYTF | TGCGCCAGCAGCCAAGATCGGGGTTTTTCCACCATTGGCTACACCTTC
TRBJ1-6 | TRBD1 | TRBV2 | . | CASSRDRGLSPLHF | TGTGCCAGCAGCCGGGACAGGGGCTTATCACCCCTCCACTTT
TRBJ2-7 | . | TRBV19 | . | CASAGRSTSYEQYF | TGTGCCAGTGCGGGACGGAGTACTTCCTACGAGCAGTACTTC
TRBJ1-5 | . | TRBV5-8 | once | CASSLGSGLSQPQHF | TGTGCCAGCAGCTTGGGTTCAGGGTTAAGTCAGCCCCAGCATTTT
TRBJ2-3 | . | TRBV6-6 | . | CASSHYRGTGIGDTQYF | TGTGCCAGCAGTCATTATCGGGGGACCGGGATCGGAGATACGCAGTATTTT
TRBJ1-3 | . | TRBV7-2 | . | CASSLTAPDTIYF | TGTGCCAGCAGCTTGACAGCCCCGGACACCATATATTTT
TRBJ2-3 | . | TRBV27 | . | CASSLGRGRLVDTQYF | TGTGCCAGCAGTTTAGGAAGGGGAAGATTGGTAGATACGCAGTATTTT
TRBJ2-7 | TRBD2 | TRBV6-5 | . | CASSLTSGEYEQYF | TGTGCCAGCAGCCTGACTAGCGGAGAATACGAGCAGTACTTC
TRBJ2-7 | . | TRBV5-5 | . | CASSPSAARNSYEQYF | TGTGCCAGCAGCCCGTCGGCCGCCAGGAACTCCTACGAGCAGTACTTC
TRBJ1-6 | . | TRBV30 | few | CAWRGQPDSPLHF | TGTGCCTGGAGGGGGCAGCCTGATTCACCCCTCCACTTT